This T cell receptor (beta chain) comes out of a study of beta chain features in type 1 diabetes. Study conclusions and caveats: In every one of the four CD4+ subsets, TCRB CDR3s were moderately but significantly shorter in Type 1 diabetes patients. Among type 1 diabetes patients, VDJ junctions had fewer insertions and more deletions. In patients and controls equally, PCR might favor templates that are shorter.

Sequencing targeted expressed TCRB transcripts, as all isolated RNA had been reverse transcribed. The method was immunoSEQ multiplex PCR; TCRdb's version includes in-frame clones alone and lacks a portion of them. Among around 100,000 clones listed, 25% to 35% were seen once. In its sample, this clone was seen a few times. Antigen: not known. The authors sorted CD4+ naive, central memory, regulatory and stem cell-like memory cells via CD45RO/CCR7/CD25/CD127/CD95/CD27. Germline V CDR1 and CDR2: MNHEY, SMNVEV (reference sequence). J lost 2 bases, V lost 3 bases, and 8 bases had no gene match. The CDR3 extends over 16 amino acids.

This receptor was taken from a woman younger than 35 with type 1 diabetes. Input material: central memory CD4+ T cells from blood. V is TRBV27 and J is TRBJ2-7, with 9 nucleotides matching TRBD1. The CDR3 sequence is CASSFQGQGSTYEQYF. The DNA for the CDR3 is TGTGCCAGCAGTTTCCAAGGACAGGGGAGCACCTACGAGCAGTACTTC.